The following is a TCR beta chain sequence with its context. Cohorts were assigned according to the clinical history that participants reported. Recovered Cohort 3 donors showed two negative PCRs, clearance, or symptom resolution. The entry originates in a study of blood T cell repertoires in COVID-19. Study-level information: Whether acute or convalescent, the COVID-19 samples came from the United States, Italy and Spain.

Authors' methods: Using reference gene primer amplification, nucleated cell counts were estimated. TCRdb's table, derived via immunoSEQ multiplex PCR, lists solely in-frame clones and lacks some. For V, J and clone size, that table is used; D and trimming come from the DNA. The sample consists of 390,000 or so clones, around nine tenths of them appearing once. The V gene's germline CDR1 is MGHRA and CDR2 YSYEKL. The V gene lost 0 bases and the J gene lost 2 bases, with 5 bases spanning the gap. CDR3 length: 14 residues. J is TRBJ1-3 and V is TRBV4-1; no reliable D call. Material: PBMCs or T cells enriched from blood (not recorded which). The receptor's source is a woman between 45 and 60 years old who had recovered from COVID-19. CDR3 coding DNA: TGCGCCAGCAGCCAAGAGGCGGCTGGAAACACCATATATTTT. Translated: CASSQEAAGNTIYF.